This T cell receptor (beta chain) was identified during a study of shared clonotypes between healthy human individuals. CD45RO negativity and positive selection for CCR7 defined naive CD8 cells, a population that excluded terminally differentiated effector memory CD45RA+ cells. The CDR3 spans 16 residues. The junction had 8 bases not matched to a gene; V was cut back by 1 base and J by 3 bases. Germline assignment: CDR1 SGDLS and CDR2 YYNGEE. Data came from immunoSEQ multiplex PCR; TCRdb stores just in-frame clones and leaves some out. The sample lists millions of clones, about 95% occurring once. Sequencing was carried out using naive CD8+ T cells sorted from blood. The chain links TRBV9 to TRBJ2-3; TRBD2 aligns across 7 bases. This receptor was obtained from a man aged 18 to 30 in good health. The CDR3 reads CASSVFGGGGTDTQYF. In DNA form, the CDR3 reads TGTGCCAGCAGCGTATTCGGTGGCGGGGGAACAGATACGCAGTATTTT.